This T cell receptor beta chain was identified during a study of T cell repertoires in cytomegalovirus infection. Study details: Public TCR beta signatures marked donors with CMV infection and the matching HLA.

Trimming left V 6 bases short and J 8 bases short, with 19 bases between. Germline V gives CDR1 DFQATT, CDR2 SNEGSKA (reference sequence). The CDR3 is 14 amino acids. This clonotype showed up just a few times. Its antigen is unidentified. Study-level points and caveats: The ex vivo response was dominated by HLA-C-restricted CMV-specific TCR beta clonotypes. The study identified carriers of CMV plus the relevant HLA from cumulative public TCR beta family frequency.

TCRdb reprocessed the reads via MiXCR and lists one record per CDR3 protein. Of 600,000 to 800,000 distinct CDR3 sequences in the sample, 20% to 25% are singletons; the top ten hold 6.5% to 10%. The sequence was collected from a human donor in good health (CMV status not recorded). Some clones in this sample may be carry-over from other donors' samples. The chain employs TRBV20-1 and TRBJ1-4; D gene uncertain. Sequencing input: CD8+ T cells from PBMCs. Here the CDR3 reads CSAGEVTSEEKLFF. CDR3 nucleotides: TGCAGTGCCGGAGAAGTTACCTCTGAGGAAAAACTGTTTTTT.